This T cell receptor beta chain was observed in a study of blood T cells in healthy people across ages. Sample-barcoded 5' priming and a J-beta primer mix drove a second PCR of about 6 to 11 cycles. TCRdb independently ran MiXCR on the 5' RACE reads; one entry per CDR3 protein. Here the sample spans about 1.4 million distinct CDR3 sequences, roughly 60% being singletons. The table lists this clonotype with a few counts. This sequence originates from a man aged 18 to 35 in good health. The sequencing input was blood.

The CDR3, as DNA: TGCAGTGCTAGAGATACCGGCTACGAGCAGTACTTC. Translated, it gives CSARDTGYEQYF. The V and J genes are TRBV20-1 and TRBJ2-7; no clear D gene. Trimming cost V 0 bases and J 3 bases, with 6 bases left between them. CDR1 DFQATT and CDR2 SNEGSKA come from the germline V gene (reference sequence). This CDR3 is 12 amino acids long.